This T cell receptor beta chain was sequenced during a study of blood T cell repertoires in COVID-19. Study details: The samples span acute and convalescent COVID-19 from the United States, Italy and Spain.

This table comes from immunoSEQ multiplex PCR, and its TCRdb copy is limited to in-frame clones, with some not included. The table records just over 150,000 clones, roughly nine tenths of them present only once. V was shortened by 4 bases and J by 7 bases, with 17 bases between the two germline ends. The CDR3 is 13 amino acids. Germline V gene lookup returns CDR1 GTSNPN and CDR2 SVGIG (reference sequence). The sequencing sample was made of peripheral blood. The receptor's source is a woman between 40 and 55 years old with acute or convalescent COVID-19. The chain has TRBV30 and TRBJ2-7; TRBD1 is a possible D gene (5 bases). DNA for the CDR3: TGTGCCTGGAATTTAGGGGATTCTGGGGAGCAGTACTTC. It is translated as CAWNLGDSGEQYF.